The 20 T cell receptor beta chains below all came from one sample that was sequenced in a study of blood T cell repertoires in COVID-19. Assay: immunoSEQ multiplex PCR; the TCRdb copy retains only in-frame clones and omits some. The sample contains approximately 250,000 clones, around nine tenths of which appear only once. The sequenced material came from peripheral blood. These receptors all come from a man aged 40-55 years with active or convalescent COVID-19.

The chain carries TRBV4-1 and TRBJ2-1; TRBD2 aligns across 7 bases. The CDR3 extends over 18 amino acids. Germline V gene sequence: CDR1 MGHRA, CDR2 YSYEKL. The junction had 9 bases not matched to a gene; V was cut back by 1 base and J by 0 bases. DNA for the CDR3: TGCGCCAGCAGCCAAGGGGCTAGCGGTTTTACCTCCTACAATGAGCAGTTCTTC. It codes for CASSQGASGFTSYNEQFF.

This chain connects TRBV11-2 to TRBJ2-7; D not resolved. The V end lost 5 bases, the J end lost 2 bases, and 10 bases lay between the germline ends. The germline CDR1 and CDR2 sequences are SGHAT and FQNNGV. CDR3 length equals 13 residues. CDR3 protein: CASSRSETYEQYF. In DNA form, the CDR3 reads TGTGCCAGCAGCCGCAGTGAAACCTACGAGCAGTACTTC.

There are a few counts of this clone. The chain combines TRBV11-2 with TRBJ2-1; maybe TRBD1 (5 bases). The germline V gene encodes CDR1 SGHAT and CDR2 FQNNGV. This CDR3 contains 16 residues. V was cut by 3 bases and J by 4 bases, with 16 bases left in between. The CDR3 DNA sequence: TGTGCCAGCAGCTTCCTCGGGCAGGGTTTTTACAATGAGCAGTTCTTC. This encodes CASSFLGQGFYNEQFF.

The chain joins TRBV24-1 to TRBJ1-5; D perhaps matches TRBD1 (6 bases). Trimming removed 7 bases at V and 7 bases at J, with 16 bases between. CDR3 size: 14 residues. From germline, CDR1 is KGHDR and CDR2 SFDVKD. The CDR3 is CATSGGGGGQPQHF. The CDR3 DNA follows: TGTGCCACCAGCGGGGGAGGGGGTGGACAGCCCCAGCATTTT.

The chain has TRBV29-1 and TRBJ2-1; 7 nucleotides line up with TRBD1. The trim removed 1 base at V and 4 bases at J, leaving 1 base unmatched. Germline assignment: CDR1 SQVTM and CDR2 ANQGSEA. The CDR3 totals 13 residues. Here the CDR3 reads CSVEAGQYNEQFF. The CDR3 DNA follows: TGCAGCGTTGAAGCGGGACAGTACAATGAGCAGTTCTTC.

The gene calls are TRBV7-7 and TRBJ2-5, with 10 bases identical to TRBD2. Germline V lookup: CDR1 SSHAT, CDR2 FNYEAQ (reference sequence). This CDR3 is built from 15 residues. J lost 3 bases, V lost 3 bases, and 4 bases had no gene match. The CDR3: CASSLGAGGKETQYF. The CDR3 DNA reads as TGTGCCAGCAGCTTGGGAGCGGGGGGGAAAGAGACCCAGTACTTC.

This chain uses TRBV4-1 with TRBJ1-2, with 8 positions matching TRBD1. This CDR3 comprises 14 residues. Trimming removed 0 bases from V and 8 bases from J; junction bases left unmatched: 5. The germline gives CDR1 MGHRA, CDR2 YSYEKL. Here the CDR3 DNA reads TGCGCCAGCAGCCAAGAGTGGACAGGGAAAGGCTACACCTTC. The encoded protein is CASSQEWTGKGYTF.

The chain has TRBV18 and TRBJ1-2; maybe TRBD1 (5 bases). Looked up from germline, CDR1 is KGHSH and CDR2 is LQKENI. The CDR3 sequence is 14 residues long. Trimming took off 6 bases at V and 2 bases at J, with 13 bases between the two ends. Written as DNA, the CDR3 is TGTGCCAGCTCCGCCGCGGCAGGGAACTATGGCTACACCTTC. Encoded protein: CASSAAAGNYGYTF.

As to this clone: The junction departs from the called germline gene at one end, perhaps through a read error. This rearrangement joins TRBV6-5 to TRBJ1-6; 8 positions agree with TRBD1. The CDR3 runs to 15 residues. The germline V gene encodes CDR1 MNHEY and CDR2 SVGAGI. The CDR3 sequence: CASGYGQGYNSPLHF. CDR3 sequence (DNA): TGTGCCAGCGGTTATGGACAGGGCTACAATTCACCCCTCCACTTT.

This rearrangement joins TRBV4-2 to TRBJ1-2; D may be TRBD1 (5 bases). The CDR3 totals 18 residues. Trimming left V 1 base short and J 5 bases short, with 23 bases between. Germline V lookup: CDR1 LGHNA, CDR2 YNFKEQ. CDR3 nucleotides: TGTGCCAGCAGCCAAGTCCACCCCCAGGGCCTTAAGGCTTATGGCTACACCTTC. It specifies CASSQVHPQGLKAYGYTF.

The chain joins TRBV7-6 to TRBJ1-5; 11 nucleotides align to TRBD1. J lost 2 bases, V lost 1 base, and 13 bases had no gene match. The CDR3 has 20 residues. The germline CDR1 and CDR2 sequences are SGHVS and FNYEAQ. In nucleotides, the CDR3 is TGTGCCAGCAGCTTAGTACCGCCGGGGACAGGGGGTGATGGCAATCAGCCCCAGCATTTT. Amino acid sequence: CASSLVPPGTGGDGNQPQHF. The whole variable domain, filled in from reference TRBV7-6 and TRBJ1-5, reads GAGVSQSPRYKVTKRGQDVALRCDPISGHVSLYWYRQALGQGPEFLTYFNYEAQQDKSGLPNDRFSAERPEGSISTLTIQRTEQRDSAMYRCASSLVPPGTGGDGNQPQHFGDGTRLSIL.

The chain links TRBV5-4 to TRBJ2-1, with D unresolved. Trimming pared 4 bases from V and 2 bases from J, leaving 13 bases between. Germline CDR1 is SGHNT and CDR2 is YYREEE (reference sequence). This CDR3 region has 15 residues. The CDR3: CASSQKVRPYNEQFF. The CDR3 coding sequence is TGTGCCAGCAGCCAGAAGGTGAGGCCCTACAATGAGCAGTTCTTC.

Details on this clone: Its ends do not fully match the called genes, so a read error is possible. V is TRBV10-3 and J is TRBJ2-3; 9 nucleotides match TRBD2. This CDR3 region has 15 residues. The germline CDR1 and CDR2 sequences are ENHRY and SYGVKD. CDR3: CAISDAGTSRDTQYF. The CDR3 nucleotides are TGTGCCATCAGTGATGCCGGGACTAGCAGAGATACGCAGTATTTT.

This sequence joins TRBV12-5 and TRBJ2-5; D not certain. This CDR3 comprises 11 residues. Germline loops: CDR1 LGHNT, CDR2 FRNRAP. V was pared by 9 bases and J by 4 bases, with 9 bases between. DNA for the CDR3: TGTGCTAGCTCCAACTTAGAGACCCAGTACTTC. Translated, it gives CASSNLETQYF.

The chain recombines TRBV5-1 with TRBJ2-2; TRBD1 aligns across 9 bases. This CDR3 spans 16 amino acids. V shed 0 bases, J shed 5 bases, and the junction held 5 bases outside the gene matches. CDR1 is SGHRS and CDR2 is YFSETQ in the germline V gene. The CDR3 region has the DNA TGCGCCAGCAGCTTGGACAGGGGGCTACAGACCGGGGAGCTGTTTTTT. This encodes CASSLDRGLQTGELFF. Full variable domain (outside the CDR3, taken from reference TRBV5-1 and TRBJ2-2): KAGVTQTPRYLIKTRGQQVTLSCSPISGHRSVSWYQQTPGQGLQFLFEYFSETQRNKGNFPGRFSGRQFSNSRSEMNVSTLELGDSALYLCASSLDRGLQTGELFFGEGSRLTVL.

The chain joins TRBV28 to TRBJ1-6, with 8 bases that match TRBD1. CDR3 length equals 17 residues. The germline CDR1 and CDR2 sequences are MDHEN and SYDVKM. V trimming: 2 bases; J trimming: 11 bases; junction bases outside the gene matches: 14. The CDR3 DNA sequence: TGTGCCAGCAGTTTACGAAGGACAGGGCGAATTAGTCCACCCCTCCACTTT. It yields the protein CASSLRRTGRISPPLHF. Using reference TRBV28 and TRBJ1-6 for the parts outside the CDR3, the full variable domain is DVKVTQSSRYLVKRTGEKVFLECVQDMDHENMFWYRQDPGLGLRLIYFSYDVKMKEKGDIPEGYSVSREKKERFSLILESASTNQTSMYLCASSLRRTGRISPPLHFGNGTRLTVT.

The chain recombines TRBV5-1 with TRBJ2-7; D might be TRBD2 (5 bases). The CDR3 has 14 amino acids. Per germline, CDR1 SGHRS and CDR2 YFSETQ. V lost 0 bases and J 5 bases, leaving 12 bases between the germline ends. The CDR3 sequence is CASSLDPGRNEQYF. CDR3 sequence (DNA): TGCGCCAGCAGCTTGGACCCGGGAAGGAACGAGCAGTACTTC.

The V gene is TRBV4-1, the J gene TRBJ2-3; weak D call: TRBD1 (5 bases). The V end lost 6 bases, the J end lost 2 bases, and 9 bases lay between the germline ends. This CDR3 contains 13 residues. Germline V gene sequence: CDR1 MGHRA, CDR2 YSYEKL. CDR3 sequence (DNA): TGCGCCAGCAGGACAGATTACACAGATACGCAGTATTTT. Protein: CASRTDYTDTQYF.

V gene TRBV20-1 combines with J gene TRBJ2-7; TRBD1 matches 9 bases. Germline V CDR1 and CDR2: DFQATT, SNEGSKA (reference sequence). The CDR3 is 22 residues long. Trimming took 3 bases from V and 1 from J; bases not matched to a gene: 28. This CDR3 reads CSASYYLRLKTGGFPNSYEQYF. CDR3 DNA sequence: TGCAGTGCTAGTTACTATTTGCGGCTTAAGACAGGGGGTTTCCCAAATTCCTACGAGCAGTACTTC.

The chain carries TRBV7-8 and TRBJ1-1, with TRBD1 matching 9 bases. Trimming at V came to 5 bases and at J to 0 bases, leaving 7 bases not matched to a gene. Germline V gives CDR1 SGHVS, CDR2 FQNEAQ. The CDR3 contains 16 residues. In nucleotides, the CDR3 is TGTGCCAGCAGCAGACGGGACAGGGCGATGAACACTGAAGCTTTCTTT. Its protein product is CASSRRDRAMNTEAFF.